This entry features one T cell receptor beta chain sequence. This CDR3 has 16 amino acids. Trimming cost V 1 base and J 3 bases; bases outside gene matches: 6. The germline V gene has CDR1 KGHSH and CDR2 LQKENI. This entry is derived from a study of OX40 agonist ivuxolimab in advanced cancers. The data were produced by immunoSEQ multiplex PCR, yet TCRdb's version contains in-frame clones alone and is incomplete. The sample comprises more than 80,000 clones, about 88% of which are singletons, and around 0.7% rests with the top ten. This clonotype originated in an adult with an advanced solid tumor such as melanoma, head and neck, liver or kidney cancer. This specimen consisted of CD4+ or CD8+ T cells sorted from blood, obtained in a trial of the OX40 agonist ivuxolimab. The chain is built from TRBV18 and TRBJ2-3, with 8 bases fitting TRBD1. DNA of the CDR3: TGTGCCAGCTCACCACGGGCGACAGGGGCAACAGATACGCAGTATTTT. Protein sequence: CASSPRATGATDTQYF.